This T cell receptor (beta chain) was recorded in a study of T cells after yellow fever vaccination. Study summary: The authors prepared low-cell-number fractions using SMART-Seq v4 Ultra Low Input. Findings and caveats of the study: There was a possibility that FACS-sorted repertoires contained abundant clonotypes contaminating from the bulk population. Most clones from primary vaccination resurfaced after the booster (under 97% CD4, 88% CD8).

TCR cDNA was made by 5'RACE template switching, adding a universal primer site and UMIs. TCRdb used MiXCR to reprocess the 5' RACE reads, holding one entry per CDR3 protein. The sample records hundreds of thousands of distinct CDR3 sequences, more than 8.5% being singletons. About this clonotype itself: Its antigen is undetermined.

V lost 6 bases and J 0 bases, leaving 26 bases between the germline ends. The CDR3 has 20 residues. Germline assignment: CDR1 MNHEY and CDR2 SVGEGT. V and J are TRBV6-2 or TRBV6-3 and TRBJ2-2, with D possibly TRBD1 on 5 matching bases. The sample in question was PBMCs, obtained on the day of the first yellow fever vaccination. The sequence derives from a man aged 18 to 29 who received the YFV17D yellow fever vaccine. CDR3 amino acids: CASRRPTEPRPKSNTGELFF. The CDR3 nucleotides are TGTGCCAGCAGAAGACCGACAGAGCCACGACCCAAATCGAACACCGGGGAGCTGTTTTTT.